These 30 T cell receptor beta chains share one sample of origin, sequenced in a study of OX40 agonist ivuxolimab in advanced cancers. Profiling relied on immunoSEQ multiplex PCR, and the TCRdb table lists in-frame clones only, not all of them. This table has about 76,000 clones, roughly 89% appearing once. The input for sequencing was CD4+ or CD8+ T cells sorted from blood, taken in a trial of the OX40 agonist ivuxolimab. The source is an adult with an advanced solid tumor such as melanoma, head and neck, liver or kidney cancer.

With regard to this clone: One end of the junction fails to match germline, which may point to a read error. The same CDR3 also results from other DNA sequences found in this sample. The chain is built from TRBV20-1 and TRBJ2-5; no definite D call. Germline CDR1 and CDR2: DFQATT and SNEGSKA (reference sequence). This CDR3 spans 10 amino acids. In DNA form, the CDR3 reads TGCAGTGCTTCCGAAGAGACCCAATACTTC. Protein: CSASEETQYF.

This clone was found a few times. CDR3 bases: TGCAGCGTTATGGACAGGGGGCCGGGTGGCTACACCTTC. It is translated as CSVMDRGPGGYTF. V is TRBV29-1 and J is TRBJ1-2; 11 bases line up with TRBD1. This CDR3 spans 13 amino acids. CDR1 and CDR2 from the germline V gene are SQVTM and ANQGSEA. J was trimmed by 7 bases and V by 5 bases; bases with no gene match: 6.

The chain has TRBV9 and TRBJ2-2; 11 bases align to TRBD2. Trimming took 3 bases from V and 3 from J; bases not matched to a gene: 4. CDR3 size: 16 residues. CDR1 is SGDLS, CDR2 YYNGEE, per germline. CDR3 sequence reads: CASSAGTSGYTGELFF. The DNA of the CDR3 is TGTGCCAGCAGCGCCGGGACTAGCGGATACACCGGGGAGCTGTTTTTT.

DNA for the CDR3: TGTGCCATCTCTGGACGGAACGATAGCAATCAGCCCCAGCATTTT. This gives the protein CAISGRNDSNQPQHF. The genes are TRBV10-3 and TRBJ1-5; D unclear. The CDR3 has 15 residues. V was pared by 8 bases and J by 0 bases, with 14 bases between. The V gene's germline CDR1 is ENHRY and CDR2 SYGVKD.

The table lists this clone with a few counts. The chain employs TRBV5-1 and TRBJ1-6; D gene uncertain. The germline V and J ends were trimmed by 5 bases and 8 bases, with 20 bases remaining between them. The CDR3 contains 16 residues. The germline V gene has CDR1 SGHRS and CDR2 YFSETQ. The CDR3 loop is CASSLEFAREHSPLHF. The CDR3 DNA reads TGCGCCAGCAGTCTTGAATTCGCCAGAGAACATTCACCCCTCCACTTT.

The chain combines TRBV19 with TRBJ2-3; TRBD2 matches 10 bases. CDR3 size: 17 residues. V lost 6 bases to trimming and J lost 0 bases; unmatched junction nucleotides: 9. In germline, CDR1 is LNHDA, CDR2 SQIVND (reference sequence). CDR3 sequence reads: CASRLAGRGYSTDTQYF. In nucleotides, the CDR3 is TGTGCCAGTAGACTAGCGGGAAGAGGGTACAGCACAGATACGCAGTATTTT.

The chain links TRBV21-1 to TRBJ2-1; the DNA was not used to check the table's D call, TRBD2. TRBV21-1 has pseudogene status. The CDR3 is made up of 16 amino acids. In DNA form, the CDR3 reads TGTGCCAGCAGCAAACTAGCGGGAGGGGGCTACAATGAGCAGTTCTTC. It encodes CASSKLAGGGYNEQFF.

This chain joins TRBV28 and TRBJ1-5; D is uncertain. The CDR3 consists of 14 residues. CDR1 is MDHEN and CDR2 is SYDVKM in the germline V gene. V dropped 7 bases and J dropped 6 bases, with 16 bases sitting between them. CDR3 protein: CASTIGESPQPQHF. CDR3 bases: TGTGCCAGCACCATCGGGGAATCCCCTCAGCCCCAGCATTTT.

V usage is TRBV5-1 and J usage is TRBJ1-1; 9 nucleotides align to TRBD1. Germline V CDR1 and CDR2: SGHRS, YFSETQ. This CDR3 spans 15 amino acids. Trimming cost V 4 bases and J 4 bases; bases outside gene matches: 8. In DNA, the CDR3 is TGCGCCAGCAGCAAAGGGACAGGGTCAGGCACTGAAGCTTTCTTT. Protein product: CASSKGTGSGTEAFF.

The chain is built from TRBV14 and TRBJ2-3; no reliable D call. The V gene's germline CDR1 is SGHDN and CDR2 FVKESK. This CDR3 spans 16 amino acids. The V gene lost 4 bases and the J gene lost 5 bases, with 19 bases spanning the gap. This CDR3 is CASSLSRLIGIDTQYF. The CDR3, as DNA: TGTGCCAGCAGCCTCTCCCGCTTGATAGGTATAGATACGCAGTATTTT.

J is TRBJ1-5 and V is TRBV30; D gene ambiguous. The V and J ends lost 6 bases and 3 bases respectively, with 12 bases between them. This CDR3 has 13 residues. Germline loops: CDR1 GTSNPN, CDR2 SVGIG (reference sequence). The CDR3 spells CACALGHNQPQHF. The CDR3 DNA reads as TGTGCCTGCGCACTCGGCCACAATCAGCCCCAGCATTTT.

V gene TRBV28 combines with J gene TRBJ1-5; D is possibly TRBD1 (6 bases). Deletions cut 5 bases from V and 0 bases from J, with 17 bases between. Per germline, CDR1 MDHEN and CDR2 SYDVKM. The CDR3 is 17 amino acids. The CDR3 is CASSAYRATYSNQPQHF. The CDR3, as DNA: TGTGCCAGCAGTGCCTACAGGGCGACCTATAGCAATCAGCCCCAGCATTTT.

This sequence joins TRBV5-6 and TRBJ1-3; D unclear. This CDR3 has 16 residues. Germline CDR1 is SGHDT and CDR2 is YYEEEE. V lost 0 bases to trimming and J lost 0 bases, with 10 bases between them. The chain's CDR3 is CASSLVGNSSGNTIYF. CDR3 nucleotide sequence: TGTGCCAGCAGCTTGGTGGGTAACAGCTCTGGAAACACCATATATTTT.

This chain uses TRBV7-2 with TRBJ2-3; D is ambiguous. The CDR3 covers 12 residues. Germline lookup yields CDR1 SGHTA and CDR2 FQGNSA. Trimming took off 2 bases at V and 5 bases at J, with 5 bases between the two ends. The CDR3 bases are TGTGCCAGCAGCTTAAGTGTAGATACGCAGTATTTT. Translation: CASSLSVDTQYF.

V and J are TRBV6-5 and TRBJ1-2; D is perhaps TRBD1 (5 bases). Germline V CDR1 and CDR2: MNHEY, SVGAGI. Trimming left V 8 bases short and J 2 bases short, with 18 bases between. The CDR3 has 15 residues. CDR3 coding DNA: TGTGCCAGCCGGGCGGGGCAACAGGACAACTATGGCTACACCTTC. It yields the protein CASRAGQQDNYGYTF.

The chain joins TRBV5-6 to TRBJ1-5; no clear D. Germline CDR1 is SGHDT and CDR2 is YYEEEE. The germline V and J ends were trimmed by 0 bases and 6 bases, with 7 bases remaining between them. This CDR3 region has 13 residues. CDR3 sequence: CASSLVSGQPQHF. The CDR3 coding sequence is TGTGCCAGCAGCTTGGTTTCCGGTCAGCCCCAGCATTTT.

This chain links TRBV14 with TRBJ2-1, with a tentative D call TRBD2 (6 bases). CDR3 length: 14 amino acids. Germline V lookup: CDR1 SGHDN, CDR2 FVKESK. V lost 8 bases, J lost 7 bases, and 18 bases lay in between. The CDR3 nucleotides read TGTGCCAGCTCCCGAGGAGGGGTACGAAATGAGCAGTTCTTC. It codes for CASSRGGVRNEQFF.

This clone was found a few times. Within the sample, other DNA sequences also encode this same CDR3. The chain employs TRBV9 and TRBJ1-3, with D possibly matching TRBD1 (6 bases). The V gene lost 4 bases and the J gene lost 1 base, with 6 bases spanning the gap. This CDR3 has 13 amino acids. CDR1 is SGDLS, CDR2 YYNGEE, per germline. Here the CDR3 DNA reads TGTGCCAGCAGCCAGGGGTCTGGAAACACCATATATTTT. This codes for CASSQGSGNTIYF.

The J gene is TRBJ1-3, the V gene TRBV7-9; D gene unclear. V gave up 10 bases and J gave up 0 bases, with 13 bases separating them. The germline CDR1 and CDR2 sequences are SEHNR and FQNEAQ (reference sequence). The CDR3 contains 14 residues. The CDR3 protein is CATAGDYSGNTIYF. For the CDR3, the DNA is TGTGCCACCGCGGGAGATTACTCTGGAAACACCATATATTTT. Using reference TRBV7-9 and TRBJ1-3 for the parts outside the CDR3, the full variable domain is DTGVSQNPRHKITKRGQNVTFRCDPISEHNRLYWYRQTLGQGPEFLTYFQNEAQLEKSRLLSDRFSAERPKGSFSTLEIQRTEQGDSAMYLCATAGDYSGNTIYFGEGSWLTVV.

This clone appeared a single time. CDR3 amino acids: CASSPWGPNEQFF. CDR3 bases: TGTGCCAGCAGCCCCTGGGGACCAAATGAGCAGTTCTTC. The chain uses TRBV7-2 and TRBJ2-1, with D perhaps TRBD1 or TRBD2 (5 bases each). The CDR3 spans 13 residues. V was clipped by 5 bases and J by 7 bases, with 12 bases between them. CDR1 and CDR2 from the germline V gene are SGHTA and FQGNSA. Full variable domain (outside the CDR3, taken from reference TRBV7-2 and TRBJ2-1): GAGVSQSPSNKVTEKGKDVELRCDPISGHTALYWYRQSLGQGLEFLIYFQGNSAPDKSGLPSDRFSAERTGGSVSTLTIQRTQQEDSAVYLCASSPWGPNEQFFGPGTRLTVL.

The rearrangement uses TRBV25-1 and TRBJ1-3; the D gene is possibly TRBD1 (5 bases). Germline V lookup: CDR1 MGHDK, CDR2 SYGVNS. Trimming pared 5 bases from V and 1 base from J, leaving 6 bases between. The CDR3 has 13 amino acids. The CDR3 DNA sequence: TGTGCCAGCAGTTGGGGGTCTGGAAACACCATATATTTT. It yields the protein CASSWGSGNTIYF.

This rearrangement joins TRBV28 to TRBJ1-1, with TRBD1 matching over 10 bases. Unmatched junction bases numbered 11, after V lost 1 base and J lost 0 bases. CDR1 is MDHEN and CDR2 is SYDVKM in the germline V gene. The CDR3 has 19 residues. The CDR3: CASSLLEVTGGAMNTEAFF. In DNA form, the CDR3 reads TGTGCCAGCAGTTTATTGGAGGTGACAGGGGGCGCGATGAACACTGAAGCTTTCTTT.

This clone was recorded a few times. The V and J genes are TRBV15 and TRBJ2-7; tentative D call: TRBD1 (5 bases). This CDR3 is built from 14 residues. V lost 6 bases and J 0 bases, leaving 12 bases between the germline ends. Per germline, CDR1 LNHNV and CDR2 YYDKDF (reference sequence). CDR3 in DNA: TGTGCCACCAGACGGACACTAAGCTCCTACGAGCAGTACTTC. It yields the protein CATRRTLSSYEQYF.

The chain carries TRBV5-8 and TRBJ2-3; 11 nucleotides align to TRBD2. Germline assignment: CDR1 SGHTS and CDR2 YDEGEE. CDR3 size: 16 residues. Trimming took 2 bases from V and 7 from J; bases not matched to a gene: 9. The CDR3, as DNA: TGTGCCAGCAGCTTAAGACGACTAGCGGGAAAAAATACGCAGTATTTT. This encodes CASSLRRLAGKNTQYF. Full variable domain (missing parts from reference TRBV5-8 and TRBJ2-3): EAGVTQSPTHLIKTRGQQATLRCSPISGHTSVYWYQQALGLGLQFLLWYDEGEERNRGNFPPRFSGRQFPNYSSELNVNALELEDSALYLCASSLRRLAGKNTQYFGPGTRLTVL.

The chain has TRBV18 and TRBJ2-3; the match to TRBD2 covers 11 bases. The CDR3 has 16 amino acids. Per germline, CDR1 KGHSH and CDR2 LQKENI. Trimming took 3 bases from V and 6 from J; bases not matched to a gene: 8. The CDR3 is CASSPLSGRADDTQYF. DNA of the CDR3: TGTGCCAGCTCACCTCTTAGCGGGAGGGCCGACGATACGCAGTATTTT.

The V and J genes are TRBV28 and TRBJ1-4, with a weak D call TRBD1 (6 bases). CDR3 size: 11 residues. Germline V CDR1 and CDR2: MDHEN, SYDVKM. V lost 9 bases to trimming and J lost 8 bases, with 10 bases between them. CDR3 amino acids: CARRGGEKLFF. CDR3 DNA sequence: TGTGCCAGGAGGGGGGGGGAAAAACTGTTTTTT. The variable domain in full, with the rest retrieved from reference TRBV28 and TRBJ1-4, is DVKVTQSSRYLVKRTGEKVFLECVQDMDHENMFWYRQDPGLGLRLIYFSYDVKMKEKGDIPEGYSVSREKKERFSLILESASTNQTSMYLCARRGGEKLFFGSGTQLSVL.

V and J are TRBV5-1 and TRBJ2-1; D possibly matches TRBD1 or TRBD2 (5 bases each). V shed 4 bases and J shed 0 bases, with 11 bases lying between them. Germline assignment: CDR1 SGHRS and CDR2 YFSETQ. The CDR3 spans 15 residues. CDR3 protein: CASSEGTSSYNEQFF. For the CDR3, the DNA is TGCGCCAGCAGCGAAGGGACCAGCTCCTACAATGAGCAGTTCTTC.

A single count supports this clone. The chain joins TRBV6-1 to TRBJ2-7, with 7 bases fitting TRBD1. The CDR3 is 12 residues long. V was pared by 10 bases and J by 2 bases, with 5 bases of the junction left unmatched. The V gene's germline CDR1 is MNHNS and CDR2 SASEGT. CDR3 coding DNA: TGTGCCACCCCGGGACAGCCCTACGAGCAGTACGTC. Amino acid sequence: CATPGQPYEQYV.

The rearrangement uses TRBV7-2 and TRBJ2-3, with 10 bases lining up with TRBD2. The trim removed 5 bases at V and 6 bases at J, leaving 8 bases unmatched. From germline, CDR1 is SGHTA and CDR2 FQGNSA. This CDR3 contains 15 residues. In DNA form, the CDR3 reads TGTGCCAGCAGCGTAGGACTAGCGGCCCAGGATACGCAGTATTTT. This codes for CASSVGLAAQDTQYF.

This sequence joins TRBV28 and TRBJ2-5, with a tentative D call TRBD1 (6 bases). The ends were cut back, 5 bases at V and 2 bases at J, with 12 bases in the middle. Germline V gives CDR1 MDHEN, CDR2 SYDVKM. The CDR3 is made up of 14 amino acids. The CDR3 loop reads CASSATGIQETQYF. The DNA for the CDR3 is TGTGCCAGCAGTGCCACAGGGATTCAAGAGACCCAGTACTTC.